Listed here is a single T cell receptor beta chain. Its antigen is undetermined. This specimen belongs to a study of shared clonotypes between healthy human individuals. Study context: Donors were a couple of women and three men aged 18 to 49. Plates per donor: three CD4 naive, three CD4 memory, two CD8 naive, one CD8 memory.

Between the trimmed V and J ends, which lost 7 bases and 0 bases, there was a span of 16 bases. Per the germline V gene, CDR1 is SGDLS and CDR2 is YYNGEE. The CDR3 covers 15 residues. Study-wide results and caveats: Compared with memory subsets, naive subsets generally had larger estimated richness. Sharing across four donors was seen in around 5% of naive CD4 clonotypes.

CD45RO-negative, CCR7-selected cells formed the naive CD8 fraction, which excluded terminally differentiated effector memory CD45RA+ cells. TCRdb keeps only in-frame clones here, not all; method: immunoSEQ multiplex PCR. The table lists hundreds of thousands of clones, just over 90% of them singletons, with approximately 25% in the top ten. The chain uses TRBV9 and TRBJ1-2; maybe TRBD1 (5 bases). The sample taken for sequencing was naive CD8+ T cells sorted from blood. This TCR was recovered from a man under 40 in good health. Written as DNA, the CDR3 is TGTGCCAGCGGCGGGGCCGCAATCCCTAACTATGGCTACACCTTC. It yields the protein CASGGAAIPNYGYTF.